These T cell receptor beta chains were read from a single sample in a study of T cell responses to AZD1222 COVID-19 vaccine. Data came from immunoSEQ multiplex PCR; TCRdb stores just in-frame clones and leaves some out. The sample holds about 130,000 clones, approximately 89% seen once. Specimen: peripheral blood, collected on day 0 of AZD1222 vaccination. The receptors stem from an adult in good health. Both conserved end residues are part of each CDR3. A D gene is named only where the DNA matches it firmly. Clone sizes are given selectively: once, few, many, or a class where the clone is expanded.

>TRBV7-9|.|TRBJ1-3|17|.
TGTGCCAGCAGCCCCCGGGGTGGAGGGAGCGGCGGAAACACCATATATTTT
CASSPRGGGSGGNTIYF
>TRBV3-1/TRBV3-2|TRBD2|TRBJ2-7|14|once
TGTGCCAGCAGCCAAGGGACTAGCGGGAACGAGCAGTACTTC
CASSQGTSGNEQYF
>TRBV19|TRBD1|TRBJ1-6|15|.
TGTGCCAGTAGTATCGGGACAGGGGGGAATTCACCCCTCCACTTT
CASSIGTGGNSPLHF
>TRBV2|TRBD1|TRBJ1-5|15|.
TGTGCCAGCAGTGCTCAGGGGGCGCGGGGTCAGCCCCAGCATTTT
CASSAQGARGQPQHF
>TRBV11-2|.|TRBJ1-3|17|.
TGTGCCAGCAGCCGAAGTGGCGGAGCCAACTCTGGAAACACCATATATTTT
CASSRSGGANSGNTIYF
>TRBV19|.|TRBJ1-2|13|.
TGTGCCAGTACCCCGCAGAATAACTATGGCTACACCTTC
CASTPQNNYGYTF
>TRBV18|.|TRBJ1-5|13|.
TGTGCCAGCTCACCCGGCCTCAATCAGCCCCAGCATTTT
CASSPGLNQPQHF
>TRBV20-1|.|TRBJ1-6|13|.
TGCAGTGCTAGTTGGCAGAATAATTCACCCCTCCACTTT
CSASWQNNSPLHF
>TRBV4-3|TRBD1|TRBJ1-2|15|.
TGCGCCAGCAGTCGTTCCCGGGACAGTTCGAGTGGCTACACCTTC
CASSRSRDSSSGYTF
>TRBV18|TRBD1|TRBJ2-1|16|.
TGTGCCAGCTCACCCCAGGGACAGAGCTCCTACAATGAGCAGTTCTTC
CASSPQGQSSYNEQFF
>TRBV28|TRBD1|TRBJ1-4|17|.
TGTGCCAGCAGACAGGGGGGGGAGTTAACAACTAATGAAAAACTGTTTTTT
CASRQGGELTTNEKLFF
>TRBV4-2|TRBD1|TRBJ1-6|15|.
TGTGCCAGCCGAACGGGACAGAATCCCAATTCACCCCTCCACTTT
CASRTGQNPNSPLHF
>TRBV4-1|TRBD1|TRBJ2-5|15|few
TGCGCCAGCAGCCATGTACAGGGGAATCGGGAGACCCAGTACTTC
CASSHVQGNRETQYF
>TRBV5-6|.|TRBJ2-7|15|.
TGTGCCAGCAGCTTGGCGCCTACAGTCGGTTACGAGCAGTACTTC
CASSLAPTVGYEQYF
>TRBV5-1|.|TRBJ2-3|15|.
TGCGCCAGCAGCTTGGGGTCGGGACACACAGATACGCAGTATTTT
CASSLGSGHTDTQYF
>TRBV6-4|.|TRBJ1-1|13|.
TGTGCCAGCAGTCTCGAGGGGAGGACTGAAGCTTTCTTT
CASSLEGRTEAFF
>TRBV6-7|.|TRBJ2-1|10|.
TGTGCCCCAGATAACGATGAGCAGTTCTTC
CAPDNDEQFF
>TRBV19|.|TRBJ2-7|16|.
TGTGCCAGTAGTGGTCTCGGGGGGCAAAGGTACTACGAGCAGTACTTC
CASSGLGGQRYYEQYF
>TRBV6-1|.|TRBJ1-2|13|.
TGTGCCAGCAGTGAAAGTCAGACCTATGGCTACACCTTC
CASSESQTYGYTF
>TRBV6-1|.|TRBJ2-7|16|.
TGTGCCAGCAGTGAAATCGGGCAGGGTTTAATCTACGAGCAGTACTTC
CASSEIGQGLIYEQYF